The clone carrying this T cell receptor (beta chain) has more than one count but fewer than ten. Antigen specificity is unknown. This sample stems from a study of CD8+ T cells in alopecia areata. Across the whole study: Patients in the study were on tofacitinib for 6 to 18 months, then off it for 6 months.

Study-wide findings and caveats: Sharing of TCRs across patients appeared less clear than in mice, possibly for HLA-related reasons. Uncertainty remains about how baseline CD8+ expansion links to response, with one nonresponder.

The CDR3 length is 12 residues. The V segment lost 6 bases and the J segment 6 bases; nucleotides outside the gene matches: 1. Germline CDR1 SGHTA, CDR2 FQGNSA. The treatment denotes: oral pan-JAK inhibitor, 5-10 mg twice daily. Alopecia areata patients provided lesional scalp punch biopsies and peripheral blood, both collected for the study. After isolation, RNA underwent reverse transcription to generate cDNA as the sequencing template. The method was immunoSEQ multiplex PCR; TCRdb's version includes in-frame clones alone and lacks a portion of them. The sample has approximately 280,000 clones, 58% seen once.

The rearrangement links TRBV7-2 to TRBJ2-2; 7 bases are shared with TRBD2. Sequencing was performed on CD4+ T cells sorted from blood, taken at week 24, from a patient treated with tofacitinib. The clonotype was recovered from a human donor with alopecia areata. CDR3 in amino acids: CASRRGSGELFF. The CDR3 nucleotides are TGTGCCAGCAGGCGGGGGTCCGGGGAGCTGTTTTTT. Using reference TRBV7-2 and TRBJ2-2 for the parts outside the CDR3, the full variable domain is GAGVSQSPSNKVTEKGKDVELRCDPISGHTALYWYRQSLGQGLEFLIYFQGNSAPDKSGLPSDRFSAERTGGSVSTLTIQRTQQEDSAVYLCASRRGSGELFFGEGSRLTVL.